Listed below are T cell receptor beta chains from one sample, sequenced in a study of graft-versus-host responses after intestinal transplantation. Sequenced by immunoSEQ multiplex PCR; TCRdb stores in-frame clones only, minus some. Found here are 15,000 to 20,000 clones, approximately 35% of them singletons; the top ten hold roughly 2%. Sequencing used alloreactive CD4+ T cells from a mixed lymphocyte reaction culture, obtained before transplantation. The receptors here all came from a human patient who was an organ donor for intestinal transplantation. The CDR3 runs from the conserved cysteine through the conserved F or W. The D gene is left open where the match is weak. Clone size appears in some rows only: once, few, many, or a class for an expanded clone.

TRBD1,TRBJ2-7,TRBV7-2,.,TGTGCCAGCAGCTTGAGGACAGGGTACGAGCAGTACTTC,CASSLRTGYEQYF
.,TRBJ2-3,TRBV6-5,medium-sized,TGTGCCAGCAGTTACAAGCGGCCGCCCACAGATACGCAGTATTTT,CASSYKRPPTDTQYF
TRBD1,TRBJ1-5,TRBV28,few,TGTGCCAGCAGTTCGGCAGGACAGGGGAATAAGGGTCAGCCCCAGCATTTT,CASSSAGQGNKGQPQHF
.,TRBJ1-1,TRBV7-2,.,TGTGCCAGCAGCCTGCGGGGGCTGCTGGATGCTTTCTTT,CASSLRGLLDAFF
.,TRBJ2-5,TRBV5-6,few,TGTGCCAGCAGCTCGGTCGGGAGTACAGAGACCCAGTACTTC,CASSSVGSTETQYF
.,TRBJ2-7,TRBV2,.,TGTGCCAGCAGTGAACTTGCGACAGAAATTTACGAGCAGTACTTC,CASSELATEIYEQYF
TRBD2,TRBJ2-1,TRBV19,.,TGTGCCAGTAGTCTAGGGACTAGGTCCTACAATGAGCAGTTCTTC,CASSLGTRSYNEQFF
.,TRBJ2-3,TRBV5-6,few,TGTGCCAGCAGCTTGGCAGGGTTGGATACGCAGTATTTT,CASSLAGLDTQYF
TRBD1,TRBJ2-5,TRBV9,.,TGTGCCAGCAGCAAAGACAGGGGGCGAGAGACCCAGTACTTC,CASSKDRGRETQYF
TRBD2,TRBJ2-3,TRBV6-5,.,TGTGCCAGCAGGCACAGGCGGGGGGAGGGGGATACGCAGTATTTT,CASRHRRGEGDTQYF
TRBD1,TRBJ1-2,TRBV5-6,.,TGTGCCAGCAGCCGTCACAGGGGTAACTATGGCTACACCTTC,CASSRHRGNYGYTF
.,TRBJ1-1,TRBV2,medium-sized,TGTGCCAGCAGTGAATCCCGGTACACTGAAGCTTTCTTT,CASSESRYTEAFF
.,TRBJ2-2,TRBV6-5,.,TGTGCCAGCAGTTCCCCTAACACCGGGGAGCTGTTTTTT,CASSSPNTGELFF
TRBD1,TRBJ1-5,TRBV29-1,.,TGCAGCGTTCTACAGGGGAAGGGGCAGCCCCAGCATTTT,CSVLQGKGQPQHF
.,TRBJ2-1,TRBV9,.,TGTGCCAGCAGCGTACCGGGCTCCTACAATGAGCAGTTCTTC,CASSVPGSYNEQFF
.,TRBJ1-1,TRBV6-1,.,TGTGCCAGCAGTGAAGTCCTGAACACTGAAGCTTTCTTT,CASSEVLNTEAFF
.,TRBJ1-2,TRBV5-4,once,TGTGCCAGCAGCGAGCCGGACGGGAACTATGGCTACACCTTC,CASSEPDGNYGYTF
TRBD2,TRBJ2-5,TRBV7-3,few,TGTGCCAGCAGCTATCAACTAGCGGGCCTGTACCAAGAGACCCAGTACTTC,CASSYQLAGLYQETQYF
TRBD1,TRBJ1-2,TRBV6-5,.,TGTGCCAGTGGACAGGGGAAGATCAGGTTCTATGGCTACACCTTC,CASGQGKIRFYGYTF
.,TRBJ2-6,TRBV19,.,TGTGCCAGTAGCCAATCACACTCTGGGGCCAACGTCCTGACTTTC,CASSQSHSGANVLTF
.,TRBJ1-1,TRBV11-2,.,TGTGCCAGCAGCTCCCCTGGGGGGGCGACTGAAGCTTTCTTT,CASSSPGGATEAFF
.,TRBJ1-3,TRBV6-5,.,TGTGCCAGCAGACCCCCGGGATCTGGAAACACCATATATTTT,CASRPPGSGNTIYF
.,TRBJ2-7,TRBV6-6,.,TGTGCCAGCAGTTACTCGATCGGGCACGAGCAGTACTTC,CASSYSIGHEQYF
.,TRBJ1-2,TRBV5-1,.,TGCGCCAGCAGCTTGGTTGTCGGGGATAACTATGGCTACACCTTC,CASSLVVGDNYGYTF
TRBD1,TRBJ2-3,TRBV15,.,TGTGCCACCAGCAGACGAACAGGGGAGTGGACAGATACGCAGTATTTT,CATSRRTGEWTDTQYF
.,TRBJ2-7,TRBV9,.,TGTGCCAGCAGCCCTTTAGCGGAGCCCTACGAGCAGTACTTC,CASSPLAEPYEQYF
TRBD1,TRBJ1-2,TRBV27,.,TGTGCCAGCAGTTTCCTAGGAGACAGGGTGGAAGGCTACACCTTC,CASSFLGDRVEGYTF
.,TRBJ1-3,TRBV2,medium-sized,TGTGCCAGCAGTGAAGGATACTCTGGAAACACCATATATTTT,CASSEGYSGNTIYF
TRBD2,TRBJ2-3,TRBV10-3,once,TGTGCCATCAGGGACGCCCCGGGACTAGAAGCAGATACGCAGTATTTT,CAIRDAPGLEADTQYF
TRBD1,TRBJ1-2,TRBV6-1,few,TGTGCCAGCAGTGTGAAAGGGGGCGCGGGTGGCTACACCTTC,CASSVKGGAGGYTF
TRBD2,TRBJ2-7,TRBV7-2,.,TGTGCCAGCAGCTTAGCGGGACTAGCGGCCTACGAGCAGTACTTC,CASSLAGLAAYEQYF
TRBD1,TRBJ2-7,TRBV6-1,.,TGTGCCAGCAGCCCCGGGACAGGGGGCCCCTACGAGCAGTACTTC,CASSPGTGGPYEQYF
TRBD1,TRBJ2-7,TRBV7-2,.,TGTGCCAACAGCGGACAGGGGTCCTACGAGCAGTACTTC,CANSGQGSYEQYF
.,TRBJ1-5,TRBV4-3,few,TGCGCCAGCAGCGCCACCAGGGGCTTGGGTCAGCCCCAGCATTTT,CASSATRGLGQPQHF
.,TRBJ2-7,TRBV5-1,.,TGCGCCAGCAGCCAAGCCGGGTGGATGTACGAGCAGTACTTC,CASSQAGWMYEQYF
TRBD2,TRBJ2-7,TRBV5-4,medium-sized,TGTGCCAGCAGCCTAGCGGGAGGGTCCTACGAGCAGTACTTC,CASSLAGGSYEQYF
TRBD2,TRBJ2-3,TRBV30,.,TGTGCCTGGAGCCCGGGACTAGCGGGAACAGATACGCAGTATTTT,CAWSPGLAGTDTQYF
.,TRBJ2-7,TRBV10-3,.,TGTGCCATCCGGGCGGGCAACTACGAGCAGTACTTC,CAIRAGNYEQYF
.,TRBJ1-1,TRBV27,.,TGTGCCAGCAGGGCCCTGCGGACGAACACTGAAGCTTTCTTT,CASRALRTNTEAFF
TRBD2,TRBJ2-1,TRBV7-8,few,TGTGCCAGCAGCTTGGGACTAGCGGCGTACAATGAGCAGTTCTTC,CASSLGLAAYNEQFF
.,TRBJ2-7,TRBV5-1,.,TGCGCCAGCAGCTTTGTGGGACTGACCTCCTACGAGCAGTACTTC,CASSFVGLTSYEQYF
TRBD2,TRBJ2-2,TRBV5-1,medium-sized,TGCGCCAGCAGCTTGTCTAGCGGGAGGTTCATTAACACCGGGGAGCTGTTTTTT,CASSLSSGRFINTGELFF
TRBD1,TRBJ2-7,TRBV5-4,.,TGTGCCAGCAGCTTAAACCTAGGGACAGTCTACGAGCAGTACTTC,CASSLNLGTVYEQYF
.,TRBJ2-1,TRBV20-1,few,TGCAGTGCTCGGATGGGGGCGGGGATGTTCTTC,CSARMGAGMFF
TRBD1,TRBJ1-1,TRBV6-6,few,TGTGCCAGCAGTTACCGTGACAGGGGTAACACTGAAGCTTTCTTT,CASSYRDRGNTEAFF
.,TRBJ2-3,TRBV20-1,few,TGCAGTGGTCAGGGGCAAGATACGCAGTATTTT,CSGQGQDTQYF
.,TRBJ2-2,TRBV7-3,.,TGTGCCAGCAGCTTAATGGGGGACACCGGGGAGCTGTTTTTT,CASSLMGDTGELFF
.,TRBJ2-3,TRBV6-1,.,TGTGCCAGCAGTGAAGACAGGACAGATACGCAGTATTTT,CASSEDRTDTQYF
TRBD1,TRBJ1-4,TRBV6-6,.,TGTGCCAGCAGTTACCCATCCGGACAGGGTTACGAAAAACTGTTTTTT,CASSYPSGQGYEKLFF
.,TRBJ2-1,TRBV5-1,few,TGCGCCAGCAGCTTGGGGCAGAGGGTCTACAATGAGCAGTTCTTC,CASSLGQRVYNEQFF
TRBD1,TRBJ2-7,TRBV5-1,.,TGCGCCAGCAGCGTAGATGGACAGGCTACCTACGAGCAGTACTTC,CASSVDGQATYEQYF
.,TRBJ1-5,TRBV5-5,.,TGTGCCAGCAGCTTGGCCAGTATAGGGGGGAATCAGCCCCAGCATTTT,CASSLASIGGNQPQHF
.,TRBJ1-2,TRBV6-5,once,TGTGCCAGCAGTCCGGACGGTTATGGCTACACCTTC,CASSPDGYGYTF